The following is a TCR beta chain sequence with its context. This specimen belongs to a study of OX40 agonist ivuxolimab in advanced cancers. Study summary: Eligibility rules accepted prior anti-PD-1, anti-PD-L1 or anti-CTLA-4 therapy, and approximately 40% had some.

Using immunoSEQ multiplex PCR, the repertoire was profiled, and TCRdb retains in-frame clones only, with some absent. This sample has about 82,000 clones, with roughly 83% found just once. Germline V lookup: CDR1 SGHAT, CDR2 FQNNGV. Trimming cost V 0 bases and J 10 bases, with 22 bases left between them. This CDR3 is 18 amino acids long. This specimen was CD4+ or CD8+ T cells sorted from blood, taken in a trial of the OX40 agonist ivuxolimab. This TCR came from an adult with an advanced solid tumor such as melanoma, head and neck, liver or kidney cancer. The genes are TRBV11-2 and TRBJ1-6; tentative D call: TRBD1 (6 bases). The CDR3, as DNA: TGTGCCAGCAGCTTAGATCCCATAAGCCGGGACAACCCCTCACCCCTCCACTTT. Amino acids: CASSLDPISRDNPSPLHF.